The present TCR beta chain was sequenced within a study of T cell repertoires in cytomegalovirus infection. Study-wide background: Recently identified HLA-C-restricted CMV epitopes were used, and well-studied HLA-B-restricted CMV epitopes were used as well. Study-wide results and caveats: The ex vivo response was dominated by HLA-C-restricted CMV-specific TCR beta clonotypes.

Points on this clonotype: Its matching antigen is unknown.

TCRdb re-called the reads through MiXCR, storing one row per CDR3 protein. The data show approximately 89,000 distinct CDR3 sequences, with 25% to 35% seen just once and 71% held by the top ten. The source is a human donor in good health (CMV status not recorded). Some clones in this sample may be carry-over from other donors' samples. Source: CD8+ T cells from cultured PBMCs, taken from culture after CMV antigen stimulation.

Here the CDR3 reads CASSPMGGGSYGYTF. The CDR3 DNA sequence: TGTGCCAGCAGCCCTATGGGGGGGGGTAGCTATGGCTACACCTTC. The chain combines TRBV7-2 with TRBJ1-2; D is perhaps TRBD1 (5 bases). CDR1 is SGHTA, CDR2 FQGNSA, per germline. This CDR3 spans 15 amino acids. V was shortened by 5 bases and J by 4 bases, with 17 bases between the two germline ends.